This T cell receptor beta chain derives from a study of blood T cell repertoires in COVID-19. Study information: Sample material is recorded as cDNA or gDNA derived from T cells, B-cell-depleted T cells, or PBMCs.

The protocol was immunoSEQ multiplex PCR, while the TCRdb copy is restricted to in-frame clones and leaves out a portion. Among some 100,000 clones listed, 91% were seen once. The CDR3 covers 12 residues. With 6 bases clipped from V and 7 bases from J, the junction kept 3 bases outside the gene matches. Germline CDR1 ENHRY, CDR2 SYGVKD. The specimen was peripheral blood. The sequence came from a man aged 55-75 years with acute or convalescent COVID-19. This chain connects TRBV10-3 to TRBJ2-7; 10 nucleotides match TRBD2. The DNA for the CDR3 is TGTGCCATCAGCTCTAGCGGGAGTGAGCAGTACTTC. As protein: CAISSSGSEQYF.